The 8 T cell receptor beta chains reported below all come from one sample, sequenced in a study of blood T cell repertoires in COVID-19. TCRdb's table, derived via immunoSEQ multiplex PCR, lists solely in-frame clones and lacks some. The sample carries approximately 170,000 clones, roughly four fifths recorded once. Sequences were obtained from peripheral blood. The source of these receptors is a woman aged 70-85 years with COVID-19, enrolled during active disease.

The chain recombines TRBV18 with TRBJ1-3; D is perhaps TRBD1 (5 bases). Germline V gene data show CDR1 as KGHSH and CDR2 as LQKENI. Trimming removed 5 bases at V and 1 base at J, with 15 bases between. The CDR3 is 16 amino acids. This CDR3 is CASSSYQGGSGNTIYF. The CDR3 nucleotides are TGTGCCAGCTCATCTTACCAGGGAGGGTCTGGAAACACCATATATTTT.

This chain uses TRBV6-6 with TRBJ2-5; 8 bases match TRBD1. Trimming cost V 6 bases and J 2 bases; bases outside gene matches: 5. From germline, CDR1 is MNHNY and CDR2 SVGAGI (reference sequence). The CDR3 is 14 residues long. The CDR3 here is CASRRQGLQETQYF. The CDR3, as DNA: TGTGCCAGCAGAAGACAGGGGCTGCAAGAGACCCAGTACTTC.

The V gene is TRBV28, the J gene TRBJ1-6, with TRBD1 matching 9 bases. Trimming cost V 5 bases and J 8 bases; bases outside gene matches: 10. The CDR3 covers 16 residues. CDR1 and CDR2 (germline): MDHEN, SYDVKM. In DNA form, the CDR3 reads TGTGCCAGCAGTACGACAGGGGGAAGAGGGGATTCACCCCTCCACTTT. Encoded protein: CASSTTGGRGDSPLHF.

This clone was observed a handful of times. This sequence joins TRBV27 and TRBJ2-1; D remains ambiguous. This CDR3 is 16 amino acids long. The V end was cut by 2 bases, the J end by 0 bases, with 11 bases between. The germline V gene encodes CDR1 MNHEY and CDR2 SMNVEV (reference sequence). The CDR3 reads CASSLRIFSSYNEQFF. The CDR3, as DNA: TGTGCCAGCAGTTTACGTATATTTAGCTCCTACAATGAGCAGTTCTTC.

The chain carries TRBV18 and TRBJ1-2; 7 bases match TRBD1. Unmatched junction bases numbered 10, after V lost 3 bases and J lost 6 bases. The V gene's germline CDR1 is KGHSH and CDR2 LQKENI. The CDR3 has 15 amino acids. The CDR3 reads CASSPYRGQGNGYTF. In DNA, the CDR3 is TGTGCCAGCTCACCCTACAGGGGTCAGGGAAATGGCTACACCTTC. The full variable domain, in which reference TRBV18 and TRBJ1-2 provide the parts outside the CDR3, is NAGVMQNPRHLVRRRGQEARLRCSPMKGHSHVYWYRQLPEEGLKFMVYLQKENIIDESGMPKERFSAEFPKEGPSILRIQQVVRGDSAAYFCASSPYRGQGNGYTFGSGTRLTVV.

The gene calls are TRBV28 and TRBJ2-5, with a weak D call TRBD2 (5 bases). With 5 bases removed from V and 7 bases from J, the gap between germline ends came to 11 bases. Germline V gene data show CDR1 as MDHEN and CDR2 as SYDVKM. This CDR3 region has 12 residues. The CDR3 loop is CASSPPAGTQYF. The CDR3 DNA reads as TGTGCCAGCAGTCCTCCGGCGGGGACCCAGTACTTC. Supplemented by reference TRBV28 and TRBJ2-5, the full variable domain reads DVKVTQSSRYLVKRTGEKVFLECVQDMDHENMFWYRQDPGLGLRLIYFSYDVKMKEKGDIPEGYSVSREKKERFSLILESASTNQTSMYLCASSPPAGTQYFGPGTRLLVL.

This chain connects TRBV10-1 to TRBJ2-3; tentatively, D is TRBD1 (5 bases). The V gene's germline CDR1 is WNHNN and CDR2 SYGVQD (reference sequence). The CDR3 loop spans 13 amino acids. V was clipped by 4 bases and J by 4 bases, with 9 bases between them. CDR3 protein: CASSGAGSDTQYF. The CDR3 region has the DNA TGCGCCAGCAGTGGGGCAGGGTCAGATACGCAGTATTTT.

This clone has a single count. The J gene is TRBJ2-1, the V gene TRBV3-1 (or the pseudogene TRBV3-2); 13 positions match TRBD2. Germline assignment: CDR1 LGHDT and CDR2 YNNKEL (reference sequence). V lost 1 base and J lost 7; bases outside the gene matches: 7. The CDR3 contains 17 residues. This chain's CDR3 is CASSQATGTSGKNEQFF. The CDR3 nucleotides read TGTGCCAGCAGCCAAGCAACCGGGACTAGCGGGAAGAATGAGCAGTTCTTC.